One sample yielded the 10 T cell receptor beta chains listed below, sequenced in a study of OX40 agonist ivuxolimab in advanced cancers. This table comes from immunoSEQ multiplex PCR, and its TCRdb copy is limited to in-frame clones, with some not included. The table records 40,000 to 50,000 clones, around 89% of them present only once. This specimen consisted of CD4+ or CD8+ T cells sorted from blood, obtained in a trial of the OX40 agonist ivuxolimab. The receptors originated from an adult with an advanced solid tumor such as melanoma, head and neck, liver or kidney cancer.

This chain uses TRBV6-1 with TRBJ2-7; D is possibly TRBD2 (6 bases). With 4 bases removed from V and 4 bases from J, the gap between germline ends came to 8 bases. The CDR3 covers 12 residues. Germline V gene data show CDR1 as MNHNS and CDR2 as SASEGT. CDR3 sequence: CASSAREYEQYF. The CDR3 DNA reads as TGTGCCAGCAGTGCGCGGGAATACGAGCAGTACTTC.

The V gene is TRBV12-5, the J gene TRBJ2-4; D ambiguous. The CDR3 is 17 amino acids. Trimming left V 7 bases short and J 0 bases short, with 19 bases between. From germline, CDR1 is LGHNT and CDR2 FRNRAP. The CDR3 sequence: CASANPRTDLAKNIQYF. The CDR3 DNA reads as TGTGCTAGTGCCAATCCAAGGACGGATCTAGCCAAAAACATTCAGTACTTC.

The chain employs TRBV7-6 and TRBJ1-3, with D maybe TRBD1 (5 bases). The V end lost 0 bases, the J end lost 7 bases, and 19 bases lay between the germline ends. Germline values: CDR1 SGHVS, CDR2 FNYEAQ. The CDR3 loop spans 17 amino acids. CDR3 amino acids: CASSLAPGPRRGNTIYF. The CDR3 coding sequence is TGTGCCAGCAGCTTAGCCCCGGGCCCCCGGCGGGGGAACACCATATATTTT.

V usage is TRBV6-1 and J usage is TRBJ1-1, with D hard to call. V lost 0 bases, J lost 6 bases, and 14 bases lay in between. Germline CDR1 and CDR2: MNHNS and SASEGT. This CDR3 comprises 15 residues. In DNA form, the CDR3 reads TGTGCCAGCAGTGAAGCAGGGCTTCCGGTGGCTGAAGCTTTCTTT. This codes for CASSEAGLPVAEAFF.

The CDR3, as DNA: TGCGCCAGCAGCCCTACCGTGAGAAACTATGGCTACACCTTC. Translated: CASSPTVRNYGYTF. V gene TRBV5-1 combines with J gene TRBJ1-2; D is unclear. The CDR3 length is 14 residues. From germline, CDR1 is SGHRS and CDR2 YFSETQ. V gave up 4 bases and J gave up 2 bases, with 12 bases separating them.

The CDR3 here is CASTSMRDSLRNEKLFF. DNA of the CDR3: TGTGCCAGTACCAGTATGCGGGACAGCCTTCGGAATGAAAAACTGTTTTTT. This chain uses TRBV19 with TRBJ1-4; TRBD1 aligns across 7 bases. Germline V CDR1 and CDR2: LNHDA, SQIVND (reference sequence). V was pared by 7 bases and J by 5 bases, with 16 bases of the junction left unmatched. There are 17 residues in the CDR3. The variable domain in full, with the rest retrieved from reference TRBV19 and TRBJ1-4, is DGGITQSPKYLFRKEGQNVTLSCEQNLNHDAMYWYRQDPGQGLRLIYYSQIVNDFQKGDIAEGYSVSREKKESFPLTVTSAQKNPTAFYLCASTSMRDSLRNEKLFFGSGTQLSVL.

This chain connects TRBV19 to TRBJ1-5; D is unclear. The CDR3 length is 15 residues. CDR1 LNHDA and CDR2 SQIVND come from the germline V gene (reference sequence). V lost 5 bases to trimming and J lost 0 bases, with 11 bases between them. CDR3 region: CASSLGGYSNQPQHF. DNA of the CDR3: TGTGCCAGTAGTCTTGGTGGGTATAGCAATCAGCCCCAGCATTTT.

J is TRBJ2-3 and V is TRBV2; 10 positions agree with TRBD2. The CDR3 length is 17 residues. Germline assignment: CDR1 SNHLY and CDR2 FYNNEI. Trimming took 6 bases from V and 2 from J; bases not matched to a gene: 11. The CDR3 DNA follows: TGTGCCAGCAGAACCACTACTAGCGGGGATTTCACAGATACGCAGTATTTT. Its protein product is CASRTTTSGDFTDTQYF.

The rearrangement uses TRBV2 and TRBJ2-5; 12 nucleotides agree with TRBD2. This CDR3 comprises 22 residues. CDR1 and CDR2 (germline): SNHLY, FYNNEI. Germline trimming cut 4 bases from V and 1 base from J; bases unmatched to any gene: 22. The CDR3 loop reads CASSGLLATGRGLAGPQETQYF. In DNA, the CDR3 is TGTGCCAGCAGTGGCCTCCTCGCGACAGGCCGAGGACTAGCGGGGCCCCAAGAGACCCAGTACTTC.

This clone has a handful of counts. As DNA, the CDR3 is TGTGCCAGCAGCTTGGACAGGCAGGGGGTTCGCTACACCTTC. Its protein is CASSLDRQGVRYTF. The chain is built from TRBV6-6 and TRBJ1-2; 7 bases fit TRBD1. V trimming: 6 bases; J trimming: 9 bases; junction bases outside the gene matches: 13. In germline, CDR1 is MNHNY, CDR2 SVGAGI (reference sequence). This CDR3 has 14 amino acids.